This T cell receptor (beta chain) comes out of a study of CD8+ T cells in alopecia areata. Findings and caveats of the study: Scalp and blood samples kept many expanded lesional clones throughout tofacitinib.

The treatment is: oral pan-JAK inhibitor, 5-10 mg twice daily. The sorting of PBMCs gave CD4+ and CD8+ T cells. The count of this clone is one. The antigen is unknown. Extracted RNA was reverse transcribed, and the resulting cDNA served as sequencing template. The table came from immunoSEQ multiplex PCR; TCRdb's copy has only in-frame clones and leaves some out. The table lists about 270,000 clones, 45% to 70% of them singletons. The sample here was CD4+ T cells sorted from blood, taken at approximately week 51, from a patient treated with tofacitinib. This TCR derives from a human donor with alopecia areata.

The CDR3 region has the DNA TGTGCCAGCAGCCAAGGGCTCTACACAGATACGCAGTATTTT. Protein: CASSQGLYTDTQYF. The chain couples TRBV4-2 to TRBJ2-3; no reliable D call. Germline V gene data show CDR1 as LGHNA and CDR2 as YNFKEQ. The CDR3 is made up of 14 amino acids. V lost 1 base and J lost 2, with 7 bases in between.